The 8 T cell receptor beta chains reported below all come from one sample, sequenced in a study of human T cells and chemical hapten exposure. The time point was: patch test 3, about 24 weeks after DPC sensitization. Stated treatment: therapeutic diphenylcyclopropenone sensitization with weekly scalp DPC. TCRdb reprocessed the RACE reads with MiXCR, giving one entry per CDR3 protein. The repertoire holds 85,000 to 100,000 distinct CDR3 sequences, around a quarter seen once, with approximately 10% in the top ten. Sequenced material: whole blood, taken in connection with sensitization to the hapten diphenylcyclopropenone (DPC). Receptors originate from a man in his forties or fifties with alopecia areata. Some clones in this sample may be carry-over from other donors' samples.

This clonotype showed up just a few times. DNA of the CDR3: TGTGCCAGCAGGAGACAGGGTAAAGCTTTCTTT. It encodes CASRRQGKAFF. The chain has TRBV12-3 or TRBV12-4 and TRBJ1-1, with 7 bases lining up with TRBD1. CDR3 length: 11 amino acids. V was pared by 6 bases and J by 9 bases, with 4 bases of the junction left unmatched.

V gene TRBV20-1 combines with J gene TRBJ1-1; D is ambiguous. The V gene's germline CDR1 is DFQATT and CDR2 SNEGSKA (reference sequence). There are 14 residues in the CDR3. Trimming took off 8 bases at V and 1 base at J, with 17 bases between the two ends. CDR3 protein: CSTSPWTGNTEAFF. The CDR3 DNA reads TGCAGTACAAGTCCATGGACTGGGAACACTGAAGCTTTCTTT.

This clonotype was detected only a few times. The rearrangement links TRBV12-3 or TRBV12-4 to TRBJ2-1; 7 bases fit TRBD2. This CDR3 has 14 amino acids. V lost 8 bases to trimming and J lost 8 bases; unmatched junction nucleotides: 12. Written as DNA, the CDR3 is TGTGCCAGCGGCCCTAGCGGCCTCGAGGATGAGCAGTTCTTC. Translation: CASGPSGLEDEQFF.

The V call is TRBV20-1, the J call TRBJ2-7; TRBD2 might be the D (5 bases). The V end was cut by 2 bases, the J end by 0 bases, with 8 bases between. This CDR3 contains 13 residues. The germline CDR1 and CDR2 sequences are DFQATT and SNEGSKA (reference sequence). This CDR3 reads CSARPTTSYEQYF. DNA of the CDR3: TGCAGTGCTAGACCGACTACCTCCTACGAGCAGTACTTC.

CDR3 region: CASRLTTGGYTF. CDR3 DNA: TGTGCCAGCAGACTCACGACGGGAGGCTACACCTTC. The chain employs TRBV3-1 and TRBJ1-2; D is undetermined. The V end was cut by 6 bases, the J end by 8 bases, with 13 bases between. CDR1 and CDR2 from the germline V gene are LGHDT and YNNKEL (reference sequence). The CDR3 loop spans 12 amino acids.

This clonotype was recorded only once. Here the CDR3 DNA reads TGCAGTGCTAGAGATGGGGTGGCAGGGGAGATTGCGCCCCAGCATTTT. It translates to CSARDGVAGEIAPQHF. The chain couples TRBV20-1 to TRBJ1-5, with D possibly matching TRBD1 (6 bases). From germline, CDR1 is DFQATT and CDR2 SNEGSKA (reference sequence). Deletions cut 0 bases from V and 9 bases from J, with 21 bases between. The CDR3 runs 16 residues.

This clonotype has just a few counts. The gene calls are TRBV7-8 and TRBJ2-1, with D perhaps matching TRBD1 (6 bases). The CDR3 is 14 amino acids. Per the germline V gene, CDR1 is SGHVS and CDR2 is FQNEAQ. With 7 bases removed from V and 4 bases from J, the gap between germline ends came to 14 bases. This CDR3 reads CASTLGGFYNEQFF. For the CDR3, the DNA is TGTGCCAGCACCCTAGGGGGATTTTACAATGAGCAGTTCTTC.

This sequence joins TRBV28 and TRBJ2-7, with D perhaps TRBD2 (6 bases). The CDR3 totals 16 residues. Looked up from germline, CDR1 is MDHEN and CDR2 is SYDVKM. Deletions cut 6 bases from V and 4 bases from J, with 22 bases between. The CDR3 DNA follows: TGTGCCAGCAGCCCCTTACATCGGACTACCGTTTACGAGCAGTACTTC. This sequence encodes CASSPLHRTTVYEQYF.